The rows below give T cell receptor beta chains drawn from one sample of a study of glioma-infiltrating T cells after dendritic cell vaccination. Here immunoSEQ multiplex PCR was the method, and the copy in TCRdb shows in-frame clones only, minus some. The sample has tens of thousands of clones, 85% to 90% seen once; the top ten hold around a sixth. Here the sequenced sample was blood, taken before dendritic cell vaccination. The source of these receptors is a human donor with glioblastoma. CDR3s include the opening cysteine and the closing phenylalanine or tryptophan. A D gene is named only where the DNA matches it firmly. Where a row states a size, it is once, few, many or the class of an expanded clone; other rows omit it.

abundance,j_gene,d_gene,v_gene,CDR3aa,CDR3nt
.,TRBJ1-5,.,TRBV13,CASSLGPRGSNQPQHF,TGTGCCAGCAGCTTAGGCCCCAGGGGAAGCAATCAGCCCCAGCATTTT
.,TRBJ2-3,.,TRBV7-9,CASSWGEGTDTQYF,TGTGCCAGCAGCTGGGGGGAAGGCACAGATACGCAGTATTTT
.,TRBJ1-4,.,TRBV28,CASSSGSTNEKLFF,TGTGCCAGCAGTTCGGGGTCCACTAATGAAAAACTGTTTTTT
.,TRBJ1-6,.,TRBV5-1,CASSLVGEADSPLHF,TGCGCCAGCAGCTTGGTGGGGGAGGCGGATTCACCCCTCCACTTT
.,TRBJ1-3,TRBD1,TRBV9,CASSAPRTGVSNTIYF,TGTGCCAGCAGCGCCCCGAGGACAGGGGTCAGTAACACCATATATTTT
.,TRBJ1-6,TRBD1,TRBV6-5,CASSYSPRQGHSPLHF,TGTGCCAGCAGTTACTCGCCCAGACAGGGCCATTCACCCCTCCACTTT
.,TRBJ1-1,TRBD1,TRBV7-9,CASSLTGGAAEAFF,TGTGCCAGCTCCTTAACAGGGGGCGCAGCTGAAGCTTTCTTT
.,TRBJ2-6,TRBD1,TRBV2,CASSTLTGNYLYGANVLTF,TGTGCCAGCAGTACTCTGACAGGGAACTATCTCTACGGGGCCAACGTCCTGACTTTC
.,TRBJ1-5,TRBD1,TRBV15,CATSSVQGASQPQHF,TGTGCCACCAGCAGCGTCCAGGGGGCTAGCCAGCCCCAGCATTTT
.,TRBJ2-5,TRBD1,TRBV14,CASSQGLGGRETQYF,TGTGCCAGCAGCCAAGGCTTAGGGGGCCGGGAGACCCAGTACTTC
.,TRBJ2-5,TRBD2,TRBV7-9,CASWTSGSRGTQYF,TGTGCCAGTTGGACTAGCGGGAGTCGTGGGACCCAGTACTTC
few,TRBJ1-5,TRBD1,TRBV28,CASSYDREYQPQHF,TGTGCCAGCAGCTACGACAGGGAGTATCAGCCCCAGCATTTT
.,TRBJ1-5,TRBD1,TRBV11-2,CASSSSRVGTGGQPQHF,TGTGCCAGCAGCTCAAGTCGTGTAGGGACAGGGGGCCAGCCCCAGCATTTT
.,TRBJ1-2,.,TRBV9,CASGAGRWDYGYTF,TGTGCCAGCGGGGCAGGCAGGTGGGACTATGGCTACACCTTC
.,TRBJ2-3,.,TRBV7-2,CASSHTDTQYF,TGTGCCAGCAGTCATACAGATACGCAGTATTTT
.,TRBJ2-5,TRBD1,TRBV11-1,CASSLGGTGKEQYF,TGTGCCAGCAGCTTAGGAGGGACAGGGAAAGAGCAGTACTTC
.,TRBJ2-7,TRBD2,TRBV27,CASSLLRDSGSRSYEQYF,TGTGCCAGCAGTTTACTACGTGATAGCGGGAGTCGGTCCTACGAGCAGTACTTC
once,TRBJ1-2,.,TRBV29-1,CSVRGRRQAAVGGYTF,TGCAGCGTTCGGGGTCGGCGACAGGCGGCGGTGGGTGGCTACACCTTC
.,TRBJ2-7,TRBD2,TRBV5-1,CASSSPAGLAAYEQYF,TGCGCCAGCAGCTCTCCTGCGGGACTAGCGGCCTACGAGCAGTACTTC
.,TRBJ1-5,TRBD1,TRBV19,CASRGDRSYSNQPQHF,TGTGCCAGTAGGGGGGACAGGAGCTATAGCAATCAGCCCCAGCATTTT
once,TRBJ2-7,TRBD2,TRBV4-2,CASSQTSGRDEQYF,TGTGCCAGCAGTCAAACTAGCGGGAGGGACGAGCAGTACTTC
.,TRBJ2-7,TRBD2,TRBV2,CASSGSGAYEQYF,TGTGCCAGCAGTGGAAGCGGGGCCTACGAGCAGTACTTC
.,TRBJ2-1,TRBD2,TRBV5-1,CASSILAGSLYNEQFF,TGCGCCAGCAGCATTCTAGCGGGATCTCTCTACAATGAGCAGTTCTTC
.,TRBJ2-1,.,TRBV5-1,CASSLGQGNLDEQFF,TGCGCCAGCAGCTTGGGGCAGGGGAACCTCGATGAGCAGTTCTTC
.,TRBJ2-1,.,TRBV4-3,CASSQGGGFFNEQFF,TGCGCCAGCAGCCAAGGTGGGGGGTTTTTCAATGAGCAGTTCTTC
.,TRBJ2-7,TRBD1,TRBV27,CASSLQGDRNGGYEQYF,TGTGCCAGCAGTTTACAGGGGGATCGTAATGGCGGGTACGAGCAGTACTTC
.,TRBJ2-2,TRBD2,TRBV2,CASSARAGGPSGGELFF,TGTGCCAGCAGTGCGAGGGCGGGAGGGCCGAGTGGTGGGGAGCTGTTTTTT
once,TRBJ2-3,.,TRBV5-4,CASSLPQNTDTQYF,TGTGCCAGCAGCTTGCCCCAAAACACAGATACGCAGTATTTT
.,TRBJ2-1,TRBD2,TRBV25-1,CASSEYKRGGYEQFF,TGTGCCAGCAGTGAATATAAGCGGGGTGGGTATGAGCAGTTCTTC
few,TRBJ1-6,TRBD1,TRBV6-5,CATRLATGGNSPLHF,TGTGCCACCCGCCTGGCGACAGGGGGCAATTCACCCCTCCACTTT
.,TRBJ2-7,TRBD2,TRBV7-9,CASRPSGGESYEQYF,TGTGCCAGCAGGCCTAGCGGGGGAGAATCCTACGAGCAGTACTTC
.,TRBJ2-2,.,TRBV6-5,CASSYWQGHTGELFF,TGTGCCAGCAGTTACTGGCAGGGGCACACCGGGGAGCTGTTTTTT
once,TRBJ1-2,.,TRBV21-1,CASSIVGHKYGYTF,TGTGCCAGCAGCATAGTGGGACATAAGTATGGCTACACCTTC
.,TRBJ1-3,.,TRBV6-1,CASVRQPSSGNTIYF,TGTGCCAGCGTAAGACAGCCAAGCTCTGGAAACACCATATATTTT
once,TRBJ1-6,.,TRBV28,CASSFQGNYNSPLHF,TGTGCCAGCAGTTTTCAGGGTAACTATAATTCACCCCTCCACTTT
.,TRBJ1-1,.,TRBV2,CASSVVLGGTEAFF,TGTGCCAGCAGTGTGGTGCTGGGGGGGACTGAAGCTTTCTTT
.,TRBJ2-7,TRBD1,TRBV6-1,CASTLQLGQGDEQYF,TGTGCCAGCACCCTCCAACTGGGACAGGGAGACGAGCAGTACTTC
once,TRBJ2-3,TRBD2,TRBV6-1,CASRRGGALRDTQYF,TGTGCCAGCAGGAGGGGAGGGGCACTTCGAGATACGCAGTATTTT
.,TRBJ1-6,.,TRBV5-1,CASSLAGHSSYNSPLHF,TGCGCCAGCAGCTTGGCGGGACACAGCTCCTATAATTCACCCCTCCACTTT
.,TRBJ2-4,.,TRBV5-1,CASSLAGRGESIQYF,TGCGCCAGCAGCTTGGCCGGGAGAGGGGAGAGCATTCAGTACTTC
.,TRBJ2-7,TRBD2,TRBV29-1,CSVAPSGGLSYEQYF,TGCAGCGTTGCCCCTAGCGGGGGGCTTTCCTACGAGCAGTACTTC
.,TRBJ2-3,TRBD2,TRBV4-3,CASSQLAGGTDTQYF,TGCGCCAGCAGCCAACTAGCGGGGGGCACAGATACGCAGTATTTT
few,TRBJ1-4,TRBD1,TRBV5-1,CASSLGDRGRAEKLFF,TGCGCCAGCAGCTTGGGGGACAGGGGGCGCGCTGAAAAACTGTTTTTT
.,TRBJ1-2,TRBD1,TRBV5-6,CASSSRQGGGYTF,TGTGCCAGCAGCTCCAGACAGGGAGGTGGCTACACCTTC
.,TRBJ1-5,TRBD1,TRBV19,CASSNHGTGFGNQPQHF,TGTGCCAGTAGTAACCACGGGACAGGGTTCGGCAATCAGCCCCAGCATTTT
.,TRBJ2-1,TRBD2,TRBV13,CASSPRDYQHYNEQFF,TGTGCCAGCAGCCCTAGGGACTACCAACACTACAATGAGCAGTTCTTC
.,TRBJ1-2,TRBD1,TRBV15,CATSRRTGGGPYEGYTF,TGTGCCACCAGCCGCAGGACAGGGGGGGGCCCGTATGAGGGCTACACCTTC
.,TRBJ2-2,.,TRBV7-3,CASSFKPHDRLYTGELFF,TGTGCCAGCAGCTTTAAACCCCACGACAGGTTATACACCGGGGAGCTGTTTTTT